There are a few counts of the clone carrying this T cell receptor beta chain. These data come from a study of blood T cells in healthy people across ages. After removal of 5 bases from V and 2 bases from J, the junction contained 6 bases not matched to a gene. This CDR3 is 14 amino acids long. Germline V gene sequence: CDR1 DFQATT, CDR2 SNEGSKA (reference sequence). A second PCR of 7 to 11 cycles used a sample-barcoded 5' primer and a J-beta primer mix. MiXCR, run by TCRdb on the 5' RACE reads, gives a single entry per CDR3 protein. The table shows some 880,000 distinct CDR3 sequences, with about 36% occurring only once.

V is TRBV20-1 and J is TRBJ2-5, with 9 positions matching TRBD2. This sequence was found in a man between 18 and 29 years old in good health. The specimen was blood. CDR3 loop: CSAWLAGRQETQYF. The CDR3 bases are TGCAGTGCTTGGCTAGCGGGGCGGCAAGAGACCCAGTACTTC.